This T cell receptor beta chain was observed in a study of early stage breast cancer tumors. Study-wide results and caveats: Commonly generated sequences made up most enriched TCRB sequences shared between patients.

TCRdb's table, derived via immunoSEQ multiplex PCR, lists solely in-frame clones and lacks some. Here the sample spans nearly 70,000 clones, around 80% being singletons. To note about this clone: No antigen is known for it. The DNA is left out, because the CDR3 cannot be placed on it with certainty; the CDR3 is given as TCRdb lists it.

Germline CDR1 MNHEY, CDR2 SMNVEV (reference sequence). The CDR3 has 13 amino acids, counting both end residues. The rearrangement links TRBV27 to TRBJ2-7; TRBD2 is taken as the D call from the table, unchecked against the DNA. Sequenced: blood. This TCR derives from a person aged 35 to 50 with breast cancer. CDR3 in amino acids: CASTSGLWDEQYF.